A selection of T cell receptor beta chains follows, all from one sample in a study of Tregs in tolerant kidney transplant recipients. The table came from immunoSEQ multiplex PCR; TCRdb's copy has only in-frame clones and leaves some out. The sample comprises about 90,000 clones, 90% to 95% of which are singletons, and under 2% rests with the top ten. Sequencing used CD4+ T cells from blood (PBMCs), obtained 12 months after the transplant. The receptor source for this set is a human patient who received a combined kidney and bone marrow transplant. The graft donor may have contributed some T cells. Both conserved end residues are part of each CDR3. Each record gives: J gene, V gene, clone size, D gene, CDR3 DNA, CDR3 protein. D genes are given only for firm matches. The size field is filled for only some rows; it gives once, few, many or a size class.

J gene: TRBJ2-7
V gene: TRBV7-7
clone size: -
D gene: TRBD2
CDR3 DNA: TGTGCCAGCAGCTCCCTGGGACTAGCGGGGGACCTTCTCTCCTACGAGCAGTACTTC
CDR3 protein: CASSSLGLAGDLLSYEQYF

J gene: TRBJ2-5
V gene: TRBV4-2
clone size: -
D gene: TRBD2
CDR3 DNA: TGTGCCAGCAGCCAAGTTGGGGGGAGGGACCGGGAGACCCAGTACTTC
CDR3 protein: CASSQVGGRDRETQYF

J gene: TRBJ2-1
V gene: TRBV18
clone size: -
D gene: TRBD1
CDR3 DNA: TGTGCCAGCTCACCGGACAGGGGGATAACCTACAATGAGCAGTTCTTC
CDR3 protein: CASSPDRGITYNEQFF

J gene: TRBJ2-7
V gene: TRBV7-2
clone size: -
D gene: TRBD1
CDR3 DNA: TGTGCCAGCAGCTTAGGAGGGACAGGACCCTACGAGCAGTACTTC
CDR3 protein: CASSLGGTGPYEQYF

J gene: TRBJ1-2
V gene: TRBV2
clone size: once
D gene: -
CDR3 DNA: TGTGCCAGCAGCCGCGTCAGGGGCACCTATGGCTACACCTTC
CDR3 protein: CASSRVRGTYGYTF

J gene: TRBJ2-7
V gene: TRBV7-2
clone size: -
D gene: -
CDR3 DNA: TGTGCCAGCAGCGCGTGGGCCTACGAGCAGTACTTC
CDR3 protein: CASSAWAYEQYF

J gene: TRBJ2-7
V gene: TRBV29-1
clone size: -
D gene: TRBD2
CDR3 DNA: TGCAGCGTTGAGGGGCAGGGAGGGCCCTCCTACGAGCAGTACTTC
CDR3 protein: CSVEGQGGPSYEQYF

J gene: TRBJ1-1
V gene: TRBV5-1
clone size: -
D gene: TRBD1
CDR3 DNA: TGCGCCAGCAGCGCCCATCCGTGGAGACAGGGGATGAACACTGAAGCTTTCTTT
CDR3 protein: CASSAHPWRQGMNTEAFF

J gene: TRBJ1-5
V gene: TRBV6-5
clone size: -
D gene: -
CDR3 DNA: TGTGCCAGCAGTGCCACAGGTAGTCAGCCCCAGCATTTT
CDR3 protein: CASSATGSQPQHF

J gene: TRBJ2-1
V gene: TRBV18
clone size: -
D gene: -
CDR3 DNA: TGTGCCAGCTCCCTGAGGGCATACGGAGAAACAGCCGAGCAGTTCTTC
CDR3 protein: CASSLRAYGETAEQFF

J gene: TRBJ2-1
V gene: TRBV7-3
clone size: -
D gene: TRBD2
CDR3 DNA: TGTGCCAGCATCCGAAATTTATGGCGGGAGGGTTACAATGAGCAGTTCTTC
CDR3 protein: CASIRNLWREGYNEQFF

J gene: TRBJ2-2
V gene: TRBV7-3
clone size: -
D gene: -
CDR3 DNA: TGTGCCAGCCGACAGGCGCTGTTAGGCCCCGGGGAGCTGTTTTTT
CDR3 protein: CASRQALLGPGELFF

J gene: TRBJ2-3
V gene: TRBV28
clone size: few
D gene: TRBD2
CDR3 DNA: TGTGCCAGCAGTCCGGGACTAGCGGGGTTCACAGATACGCAGTATTTT
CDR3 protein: CASSPGLAGFTDTQYF

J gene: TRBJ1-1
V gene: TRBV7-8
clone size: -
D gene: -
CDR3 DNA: TGTGCCAGCAGCAAGGGACAAGTGAACACTGAAGCTTTCTTT
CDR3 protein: CASSKGQVNTEAFF

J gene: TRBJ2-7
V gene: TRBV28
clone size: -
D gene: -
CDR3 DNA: TGTGCCAGCAACAATTTACTTCAGGGCCGGGTGTTCCCTTACGAGCAGTACTTC
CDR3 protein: CASNNLLQGRVFPYEQYF

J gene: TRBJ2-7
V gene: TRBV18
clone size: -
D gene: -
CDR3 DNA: TGTGCCAGCTCGCGCGAGCGATACGCCTACGAGCAGTACTTC
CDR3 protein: CASSRERYAYEQYF

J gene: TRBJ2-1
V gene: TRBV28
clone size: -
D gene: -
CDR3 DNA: TGTGCCAGCAGTTCTCAGATTCATAAGCAGTTCTTC
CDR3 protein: CASSSQIHKQFF

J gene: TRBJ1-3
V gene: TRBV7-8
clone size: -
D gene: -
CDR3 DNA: TGTGCCAGCAGCTTCGGGGGGTATGGAAACACCATATATTTT
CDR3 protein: CASSFGGYGNTIYF

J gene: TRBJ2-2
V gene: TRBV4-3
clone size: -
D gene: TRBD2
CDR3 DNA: TGCGCCAGCAGCCTCAGGACTAGCGGGAGTACGGGCACCGGGGAGCTGTTTTTT
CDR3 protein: CASSLRTSGSTGTGELFF

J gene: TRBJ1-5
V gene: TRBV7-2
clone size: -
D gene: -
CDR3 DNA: TGTGCCAGCGGCTGGGGAGGGAGCGGTCAGCCCCAGCATTTT
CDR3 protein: CASGWGGSGQPQHF

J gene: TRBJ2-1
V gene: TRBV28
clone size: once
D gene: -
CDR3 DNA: TGTGCCAGCAGCTCTTACGGGGAGCAGTTCTTC
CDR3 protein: CASSSYGEQFF

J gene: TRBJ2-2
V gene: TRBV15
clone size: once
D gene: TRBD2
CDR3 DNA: TGTGCCACCAGCGGCCGGACTAGCGCCTACACCGGGGAGCTGTTTTTT
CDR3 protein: CATSGRTSAYTGELFF

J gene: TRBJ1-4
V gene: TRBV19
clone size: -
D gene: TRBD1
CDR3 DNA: TGTGCCAGTAGTACCGGGACAGGGGCTCCTAATGAAAAACTGTTTTTT
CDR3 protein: CASSTGTGAPNEKLFF

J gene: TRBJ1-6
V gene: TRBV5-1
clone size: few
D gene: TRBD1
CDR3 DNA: TGCGCCAGCAGCTATCGGACAGGGCAGGACTCCCCCCTCCACTTT
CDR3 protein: CASSYRTGQDSPLHF

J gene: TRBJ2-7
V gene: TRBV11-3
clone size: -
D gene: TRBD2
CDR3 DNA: TGTGCCAGCAGCTTATTTTTCGGACGGGAGGTTATTTACGAGCAGTACTTC
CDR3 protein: CASSLFFGREVIYEQYF

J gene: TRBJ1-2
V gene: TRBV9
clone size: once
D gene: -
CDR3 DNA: TGTGCCAGCAGCGTAGTATCCCCTTCTTTGAGTGGCTACACCTTC
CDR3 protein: CASSVVSPSLSGYTF

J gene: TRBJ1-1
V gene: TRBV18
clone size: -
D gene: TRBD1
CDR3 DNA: TGTGCCAGCTCACCCCAGCAGGGGGGGAACACTGAAGCTTTCTTT
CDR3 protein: CASSPQQGGNTEAFF

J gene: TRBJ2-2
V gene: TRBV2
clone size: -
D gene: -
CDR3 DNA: TGTGCCAGCAGCCACGAGGGGGCCGGGGAGCTGTTTTTT
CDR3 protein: CASSHEGAGELFF

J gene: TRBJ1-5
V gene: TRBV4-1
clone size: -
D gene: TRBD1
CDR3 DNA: TGCGCCAGCAGCCAGGTACCGGGACAGGGCGGTCAGCCCCAGCATTTT
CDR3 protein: CASSQVPGQGGQPQHF

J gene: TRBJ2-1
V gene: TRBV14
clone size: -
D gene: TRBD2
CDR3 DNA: TGTGCCAGCAGCCAAGGACTAGCGGGGTATAGCTCCTACAATGAGCAGTTCTTC
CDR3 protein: CASSQGLAGYSSYNEQFF

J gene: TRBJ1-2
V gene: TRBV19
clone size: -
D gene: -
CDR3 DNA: TGTGCCAGTAGTATCGGCGGGGGCAGGTGGTATGGCTACACCTTC
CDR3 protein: CASSIGGGRWYGYTF

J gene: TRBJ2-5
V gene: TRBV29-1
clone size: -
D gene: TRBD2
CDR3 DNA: TGCAGCGTCCAGGGTACTAGCGGGTATTATTTCAACCAAGAGACCCAGTACTTC
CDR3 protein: CSVQGTSGYYFNQETQYF

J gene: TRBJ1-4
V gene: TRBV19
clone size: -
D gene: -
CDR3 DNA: TGTGCCAGTAGTCGGCCATCGCGGAGTGAAAAACTGTTTTTT
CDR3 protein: CASSRPSRSEKLFF

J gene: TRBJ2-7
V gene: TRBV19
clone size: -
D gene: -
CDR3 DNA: TGTGCCAGTAGTATAGGGTGGAGGGACGACTACGAGCAGTACTTC
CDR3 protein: CASSIGWRDDYEQYF

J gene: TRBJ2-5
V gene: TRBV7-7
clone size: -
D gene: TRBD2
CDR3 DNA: TGTGCCAGCAGCCCGACTAGCGTACAAGAGACCCAGTACTTC
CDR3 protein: CASSPTSVQETQYF